The clone carrying this TCR beta chain was observed at least ten times. MiXCR was run by TCRdb on the 5' RACE reads, yielding one entry per CDR3 protein. In the table there are about 23,000 distinct CDR3 sequences, about 3.5% of which are singletons. This record comes from a study of spatial heterogeneity in lung cancer. Whole-study context: Detection consistently captured more beta-chain sequences than alpha-chain sequences.

CDR1 and CDR2 (germline): MNHEY, SVGAGI. The CDR3 contains 16 residues. After removal of 5 bases from V and 8 bases from J, the junction contained 8 bases not matched to a gene. Specified time point: sample taken at primary tumor resection. A total of 72 untreated early-stage non-small cell lung cancer patients served as donors. Unsorted tumor, nontumor lung tissue or cryopreserved PBMC supplied the whole RNA. This sequence was found in a female donor with early-stage non-small cell lung cancer. The sample was PBMCs, taken at surgery. This chain links TRBV6-5 with TRBJ2-1; 14 positions agree with TRBD2. For the CDR3, the DNA is TGTGCCAGCAGTAAATGGAAGGGACTAGCGGGAGATGAGCAGTTCTTC. Amino acids: CASSKWKGLAGDEQFF.